The 10 T cell receptor beta chains below come from one sample, sequenced in a study of blood T cell repertoires in COVID-19 (dated by TCRdb to 2019 to 2021). Library prep was done by the immunoSEQ multiplex PCR assay. TCRdb retrieved this table from immuneACCESS and kept in-frame rearrangements only. Not all clones are present; in checked studies, unresolved V genes account for under half, and no reason is known for the remainder. This sample is represented by 150,000 to 200,000 clones; more than 65% of them were singletons. The ten largest clonotypes hold 7.5% of the sample. Source material: PBMCs or T cells enriched from blood (not recorded which). The receptors were gathered from a man between 35 and 55 years old who had recovered from COVID-19.

J is TRBJ1-2 and V is TRBV19, with 9 bases that match TRBD1. Trimming removed 9 bases from V and 2 bases from J; junction bases left unmatched: 13. CDR1 and CDR2 from the germline V gene are LNHDA and SQIVND (reference sequence). There are 16 residues in the CDR3. The CDR3 DNA follows: TGTGCCAGCCGCCTCACCGGGACAGGGCACAACTATGGCTACACCTTC. Protein product: CASRLTGTGHNYGYTF.

This chain joins TRBV5-4 and TRBJ2-7; 7 bases line up with TRBD1. The CDR3 has 13 amino acids. Germline V gene lookup returns CDR1 SGHNT and CDR2 YYREEE (reference sequence). V was clipped by 0 bases and J by 5 bases; unmatched bases: 2. CDR3 sequence reads: CASSLETGNEQYF. DNA of the CDR3: TGTGCCAGCAGCTTGGAGACAGGGAACGAGCAGTACTTC.

This clone appeared a few times. The rearrangement joins TRBV6-5 to TRBJ2-2; D not certain. The CDR3 contains 14 residues. Germline lookup yields CDR1 MNHEY and CDR2 SVGAGI. V lost 2 bases, J lost 13 bases, and 17 bases lay in between. CDR3 in amino acids: CASSYGAAVGGLFF. DNA of the CDR3: TGTGCCAGCAGTTACGGCGCGGCCGTCGGTGGGCTGTTTTTT.

The chain recombines TRBV29-1 with TRBJ1-1, with D unclear. The ends were cut back, 4 bases at V and 2 bases at J, with 11 bases in the middle. Germline V CDR1 and CDR2: SQVTM, ANQGSEA. The CDR3 runs to 13 residues. The CDR3 sequence: CSVVANLNTEAFF. The CDR3 nucleotides read TGCAGCGTTGTTGCTAATCTTAACACTGAAGCTTTCTTT.

The rearrangement links TRBV13 to TRBJ2-3; 13 bases fit TRBD2. The CDR3 has 17 amino acids. Germline lookup yields CDR1 PRHDT and CDR2 FYEKMQ (reference sequence). The J segment lost 0 bases and the V segment lost 5 bases, leaving 5 bases of the junction unmatched. The CDR3, as DNA: TGTGCCAGCAGCCGACTAGCGGGGGGCCGTAGCACAGATACGCAGTATTTT. Its protein product is CASSRLAGGRSTDTQYF.

V usage is TRBV11-2 and J usage is TRBJ2-7, with TRBD2 matching 10 bases. The CDR3 length is 15 residues. The junction had 8 bases not matched to a gene; V was cut back by 5 bases and J by 4 bases. The germline CDR1 and CDR2 sequences are SGHAT and FQNNGV. In nucleotides, the CDR3 is TGTGCCAGCAGCCCAATAGCGGGGGGCGATTACGAGCAGTACTTC. Amino acids: CASSPIAGGDYEQYF.

The gene calls are TRBV25-1 and TRBJ1-2; TRBD1 might be the D (5 bases). The V end was cut by 2 bases, the J end by 6 bases, with 13 bases between. Germline V gene sequence: CDR1 MGHDK, CDR2 SYGVNS. The CDR3 spans 14 residues. The CDR3 is CASSEDGRVHGYTF. CDR3 coding DNA: TGTGCCAGCAGTGAAGACGGCAGGGTACATGGCTACACCTTC.

V and J are TRBV10-2 and TRBJ1-2, with 8 bases lining up with TRBD1. This CDR3 comprises 13 residues. Germline CDR1 WSHSY, CDR2 SAAADI. V trimming: 5 bases; J trimming: 3 bases; junction bases outside the gene matches: 2. CDR3 sequence: CASSPQGDYGYTF. The DNA for the CDR3 is TGCGCCAGCAGTCCACAGGGGGACTATGGCTACACCTTC.

A note on this clone: Additional DNA sequences in this sample encode the identical CDR3. The chain recombines TRBV5-1 with TRBJ1-4; possibly TRBD1 for D (5 bases). The ends were cut back, 4 bases at V and 5 bases at J, with 15 bases in the middle. The CDR3 is made up of 15 amino acids. Germline CDR1 and CDR2: SGHRS and YFSETQ. CDR3 amino acids: CASSLGPGGNEKLFF. For the CDR3, the DNA is TGCGCCAGCAGCCTGGGACCGGGAGGGAATGAAAAACTGTTTTTT.

This clone was seen only a few times. The chain carries TRBV7-2 and TRBJ2-2; 8 nucleotides align to TRBD1. This CDR3 spans 14 amino acids. With 4 bases clipped from V and 6 bases from J, the junction kept 4 bases outside the gene matches. Germline CDR1 and CDR2: SGHTA and FQGNSA. In nucleotides, the CDR3 is TGTGCCAGCAGCTCATCACAGGGGGCCGGGGAGCTGTTTTTT. Amino acid sequence: CASSSSQGAGELFF.